This passage covers 28 T cell receptor beta chains from one sample sequenced in a study of cytomegalovirus exposure and HLA in healthy donors. In the PCR, 60 Vbeta and 13 Jbeta primers were used. Method: immunoSEQ multiplex PCR; TCRdb's copy keeps in-frame clones and lacks some. This sample has fewer than 200,000 clones, with roughly 80% found just once. The sequenced sample consisted of PBMCs. The origin of the receptors is a woman aged 45-60 years in good health and CMV-seropositive.

The chain recombines TRBV10-2 with TRBJ2-7; 8 bases are shared with TRBD1. Losses at the gene ends were 11 bases for V and 7 bases for J; bases not matched to a gene: 13. The CDR3 is 13 amino acids. Per germline, CDR1 WSHSY and CDR2 SAAADI. CDR3 amino acids: CAAGNGQGGEQYF. CDR3 DNA: TGCGCCGCGGGTAACGGACAGGGCGGGGAGCAGTACTTC.

This chain links TRBV7-2 with TRBJ1-5; TRBD1 might be the D (5 bases). The V and J ends lost 5 bases and 4 bases respectively, with 12 bases between them. From germline, CDR1 is SGHTA and CDR2 FQGNSA. The CDR3 has 14 residues. The CDR3 reads CASSPRQLNQPQHF. The CDR3 coding sequence is TGTGCCAGCAGCCCAAGACAGCTAAATCAGCCCCAGCATTTT.

This rearrangement joins TRBV2 to TRBJ1-1; no firm D call. Germline V gene sequence: CDR1 SNHLY, CDR2 FYNNEI. V gave up 8 bases and J gave up 1 base, with 11 bases separating them. The CDR3 sequence is 13 residues long. The CDR3 coding sequence is TGTGCCAGCGACGGAGACCGGAACACTGAAGCTTTCTTT. This translates into CASDGDRNTEAFF.

V gene TRBV7-9 combines with J gene TRBJ1-6; a weak D match, TRBD1 (6 bases). The CDR3 contains 12 residues. The ends were cut back, 5 bases at V and 9 bases at J, with 8 bases in the middle. Germline V lookup: CDR1 SEHNR, CDR2 FQNEAQ (reference sequence). The CDR3 DNA follows: TGTGCCAGCAGCGAGACAGGTTCACCCCTCCACTTT. It is translated as CASSETGSPLHF.

The V and J genes are TRBV4-3 and TRBJ2-1; TRBD2 aligns across 8 bases. The ends lost 1 base at V and 2 bases at J; junction bases unmatched: 1. CDR1 is LGHNA, CDR2 YSLEER, per germline. The CDR3 is made up of 15 amino acids. CDR3 loop: CASSQAGGTYNEQFF. CDR3 sequence (DNA): TGCGCCAGCAGCCAAGCGGGGGGGACCTACAATGAGCAGTTCTTC.

The CDR3 sequence: CASSSRETQYF. In nucleotides, the CDR3 is TGTGCCAGCAGCTCGAGGGAGACCCAGTACTTC. This chain uses TRBV11-1 with TRBJ2-5; no reliable D call. Germline V gene lookup returns CDR1 SGHAT and CDR2 FQDESV (reference sequence). The V end lost 4 bases, the J end lost 5 bases, and 5 bases lay between the germline ends. The CDR3 runs to 11 residues.

The V and J genes are TRBV11-1 and TRBJ2-7; D is unresolved. CDR1 is SGHAT, CDR2 FQDESV, per germline (reference sequence). The CDR3 runs 11 residues. Trimming cost V 5 bases and J 4 bases, with 6 bases left between them. Here the CDR3 DNA reads TGTGCCAGCAGCCCCAGATACGAGCAGTACTTC. Its protein product is CASSPRYEQYF.

In this sample, this clone turned up once. This rearrangement joins TRBV29-1 to TRBJ1-1; TRBD1 might be the D (5 bases). Germline values: CDR1 SQVTM, CDR2 ANQGSEA. Trimming took 3 bases from V and 0 from J, leaving 8 bases between them. CDR3 length: 13 amino acids. CDR3 nucleotide sequence: TGCAGCGTTGAGGGGCTTATGAACACTGAAGCTTTCTTT. It codes for CSVEGLMNTEAFF.

This chain joins TRBV7-2 and TRBJ2-5; D perhaps matches TRBD1 (6 bases). Germline CDR1 reads SGHTA; CDR2 reads FQGNSA. The CDR3 spans 16 residues. The V end was cut by 5 bases, the J end by 2 bases, with 18 bases between. The CDR3 nucleotides are TGTGCCAGCAGCAACACCGACAGGCAATTACAAGAGACCCAGTACTTC. Its protein is CASSNTDRQLQETQYF.

The rearrangement uses TRBV5-4 and TRBJ2-2; 7 bases are a match to TRBD2. Germline V gene data show CDR1 as SGHNT and CDR2 as YYREEE (reference sequence). The CDR3 spans 16 residues. Unmatched junction bases numbered 7, after V lost 0 bases and J lost 5 bases. The CDR3 here is CASSLVRGGDTGELFF. The CDR3 region has the DNA TGTGCCAGCAGCTTGGTTCGGGGAGGGGATACCGGGGAGCTGTTTTTT.

The V call is TRBV5-1, the J call TRBJ2-5; 10 bases fit TRBD2. The V gene end was trimmed by 2 bases and the J gene end by 0 bases; junction bases not matched to a gene: 4. The CDR3 has 16 amino acids. Germline assignment: CDR1 SGHRS and CDR2 YFSETQ. CDR3 nucleotide sequence: TGCGCCAGCAGCTTCGGAGCGGGAGGGTACCAAGAGACCCAGTACTTC. Amino acid sequence: CASSFGAGGYQETQYF.

The gene calls are TRBV27 and TRBJ2-7, with 7 bases aligning to TRBD1. The ends lost 5 bases at V and 3 bases at J; junction bases unmatched: 7. CDR1 and CDR2 (germline): MNHEY, SMNVEV (reference sequence). The CDR3 runs to 14 residues. The CDR3 region is CASSVRDSGYEQYF. CDR3 nucleotide sequence: TGTGCCAGCAGTGTCCGGGACAGTGGCTACGAGCAGTACTTC.

The rearrangement uses TRBV7-9 and TRBJ2-7; 7 positions agree with TRBD1. V trimming: 5 bases; J trimming: 0 bases; junction bases outside the gene matches: 1. The CDR3 sequence is 13 residues long. Germline V CDR1 and CDR2: SEHNR, FQNEAQ (reference sequence). The CDR3 here is CASSRQGSYEQYF. The DNA for the CDR3 is TGTGCCAGCAGCCGACAGGGCTCCTACGAGCAGTACTTC.

This chain joins TRBV19 and TRBJ2-4; D remains ambiguous. Trimming stripped 3 bases from V and 6 bases from J, with 12 bases between. Germline CDR1 is LNHDA and CDR2 is SQIVND (reference sequence). The CDR3 covers 14 residues. The CDR3 loop reads CASSISGDRNIQYF. For the CDR3, the DNA is TGTGCCAGTAGTATTTCAGGCGATAGAAACATTCAGTACTTC.

This clone was recorded only once. This chain joins TRBV15 and TRBJ1-2, with 7 bases fitting TRBD1. This CDR3 contains 21 residues. The ends lost 0 bases at V and 2 bases at J; junction bases unmatched: 21. Germline V gene sequence: CDR1 LNHNV, CDR2 YYDKDF (reference sequence). CDR3 sequence reads: CATSRERGLVGRGRPNYGYTF. CDR3 DNA: TGTGCCACCAGCAGAGAGAGGGGGCTCGTGGGCAGGGGGAGGCCGAACTATGGCTACACCTTC. Based on the CDR3 plus reference TRBV15 and TRBJ1-2, the full variable domain is DAMVIQNPRYQVTQFGKPVTLSCSQTLNHNVMYWYQQKSSQAPKLLFHYYDKDFNNEADTPDNFQSRRPNTSFCFLDIRSPGLGDTAMYLCATSRERGLVGRGRPNYGYTFGSGTRLTVV.

The chain has TRBV6-5 and TRBJ2-7; a weak D match, TRBD1 (6 bases). The CDR3 runs to 14 residues. Germline CDR1 is MNHEY and CDR2 is SVGAGI. Between the trimmed V and J ends, which lost 5 bases and 1 base, there was a span of 12 bases. The CDR3 sequence: CASSQNRVSYEQYF. CDR3 nucleotides: TGTGCCAGCAGTCAAAACAGGGTGTCCTACGAGCAGTACTTC.

This sequence joins TRBV28 and TRBJ1-3, with TRBD1 as a possible D gene (5 bases). V lost 5 bases, J lost 0 bases, and 14 bases lay in between. This CDR3 region has 16 residues. CDR1 is MDHEN and CDR2 is SYDVKM in the germline V gene. Here the CDR3 reads CASSTTYRYSGNTIYF. As DNA, the CDR3 is TGTGCCAGCAGTACTACGTACAGGTACTCTGGAAACACCATATATTTT.

This CDR3 reads CASSFLQGDGSNQPQHF. The CDR3 DNA follows: TGTGCCAGCAGTTTTTTACAGGGGGATGGGAGCAATCAGCCCCAGCATTTT. The chain is built from TRBV27 and TRBJ1-5; 8 bases map to TRBD1. CDR3 length: 17 amino acids. V was clipped by 3 bases and J by 1 base; unmatched bases: 8. CDR1 is MNHEY and CDR2 is SMNVEV in the germline V gene (reference sequence).

This clone was counted a few times. The V gene is TRBV6-4, the J gene TRBJ2-2, with 7 bases lining up with TRBD1. Germline CDR1 and CDR2: MRHNA and SNTAGT. Losses at the gene ends were 5 bases for V and 4 bases for J; bases not matched to a gene: 7. This CDR3 is 15 amino acids long. The CDR3 loop is CASSPTGESTGELFF. The CDR3, as DNA: TGTGCCAGCAGTCCAACAGGGGAAAGCACCGGGGAGCTGTTTTTT.

J is TRBJ2-5 and V is TRBV15; 10 bases line up with TRBD2. V shed 3 bases and J 0 bases; nucleotides not matched to a gene: 4. Germline V lookup: CDR1 LNHNV, CDR2 YYDKDF (reference sequence). This CDR3 spans 16 amino acids. CDR3 nucleotide sequence: TGTGCCACCAGCAGGAGCGGGGGGGGTTACCAAGAGACCCAGTACTTC. Amino acid sequence: CATSRSGGGYQETQYF.

J is TRBJ2-7 and V is TRBV28; 10 bases map to TRBD1. This CDR3 has 19 residues. V was clipped by 5 bases and J by 0 bases; unmatched bases: 16. In germline, CDR1 is MDHEN, CDR2 SYDVKM. CDR3 DNA sequence: TGTGCCAGCAGTCACCCCTTCGGGGACAGGGGAACATTCTCCTACGAGCAGTACTTC. This gives the protein CASSHPFGDRGTFSYEQYF.

Comments on this clone: Sequence at one end of the junction differs from germline and may be a read error. The V gene is TRBV5-4, the J gene TRBJ2-5, with D perhaps TRBD1 (5 bases). This CDR3 comprises 16 residues. Germline loops: CDR1 SGHNT, CDR2 YYREEE (reference sequence). CDR3 amino acids: CASSLGWAGHQETQYF. CDR3 in DNA: TGTGCCAGCAGTTTGGGATGGGCAGGGCACCAAGAGACCCAGTACTTC.

The chain has TRBV18 and TRBJ2-3, with TRBD2 matching over 10 bases. The germline V gene has CDR1 KGHSH and CDR2 LQKENI. V lost 2 bases, J lost 4 bases, and 0 bases stayed unmatched. The CDR3 totals 14 residues. The CDR3 coding sequence is TGTGCCAGCTCACCAAGCGGGGGGGCAGATACGCAGTATTTT. This translates into CASSPSGGADTQYF. The variable domain in full, with the rest retrieved from reference TRBV18 and TRBJ2-3, is NAGVMQNPRHLVRRRGQEARLRCSPMKGHSHVYWYRQLPEEGLKFMVYLQKENIIDESGMPKERFSAEFPKEGPSILRIQQVVRGDSAAYFCASSPSGGADTQYFGPGTRLTVL.

The chain recombines TRBV30 with TRBJ1-6, with a weak D call TRBD1 (5 bases). V was clipped by 5 bases and J by 6 bases, with 11 bases between them. The CDR3 is made up of 13 amino acids. Germline CDR1 GTSNPN, CDR2 SVGIG (reference sequence). CDR3 coding DNA: TGTGCCTGGCGAAGACAGACTAATTCACCCCTCCACTTT. Residues: CAWRRQTNSPLHF.

The V gene is TRBV19, the J gene TRBJ2-3; 14 bases align to TRBD2. Trimming at V came to 4 bases and at J to 5 bases, leaving 2 bases not matched to a gene. CDR1 and CDR2 (germline): LNHDA, SQIVND (reference sequence). CDR3 length equals 15 residues. The CDR3 protein is CASSTTSGGGDTQYF. CDR3 in DNA: TGTGCCAGTAGTACGACTAGCGGGGGGGGAGATACGCAGTATTTT.

The gene calls are TRBV10-3 and TRBJ2-3; 15 bases are shared with TRBD2. V trimming: 6 bases; J trimming: 5 bases; junction bases outside the gene matches: 3. CDR1 and CDR2 (germline): ENHRY, SYGVKD. The CDR3 runs 15 residues. CDR3 sequence (DNA): TGTGCCATCAGCGGACTAGCGGGGGGGGTAGATACGCAGTATTTT. Amino acid sequence: CAISGLAGGVDTQYF.

The V and J genes are TRBV6-5 and TRBJ1-2; D is undetermined. The CDR3 loop spans 14 amino acids. The V gene's germline CDR1 is MNHEY and CDR2 SVGAGI. V was clipped by 0 bases and J by 6 bases, with 11 bases between them. The CDR3 nucleotides are TGTGCCAGCAGTTACTCGAGAGGTCCGAATGGCTACACCTTC. Its protein product is CASSYSRGPNGYTF.

The V and J genes are TRBV4-1 and TRBJ2-3; D gene uncertain. Germline CDR1 and CDR2: MGHRA and YSYEKL. V was trimmed by 4 bases and J by 0 bases, leaving 11 bases between them. This CDR3 is built from 15 residues. Written as DNA, the CDR3 is TGCGCCAGCAGCCCGACACCTCTAAGCACAGATACGCAGTATTTT. Translation: CASSPTPLSTDTQYF.